These 18 T cell receptor beta chains were all obtained from the same sample, sequenced in a study of T-cell memory formation after mild COVID-19. Via MiXCR, TCRdb re-called the 5' RACE reads, giving one row per CDR3 protein. The sample has some 57,000 distinct CDR3 sequences, 9% to 15% seen once. The sample comprised PBMCs or a T cell subset sorted from them (not recorded which). The receptor set was obtained from a man between 18 and 35 years old who had mild COVID-19 (a few samples of this study predate the infection). Cell type and time point are not known.

This chain uses TRBV15 with TRBJ2-5; the match to TRBD2 covers 8 bases. Trimming cost V 3 bases and J 3 bases; bases outside gene matches: 3. Germline V CDR1 and CDR2: LNHNV, YYDKDF (reference sequence). The CDR3 has 14 residues. This CDR3 reads CATSRPGLEETQYF. CDR3 DNA sequence: TGTGCCACCAGCAGGCCGGGACTAGAAGAGACCCAGTACTTC.

The chain is built from TRBV28 and TRBJ1-4; 10 bases line up with TRBD1. Germline lookup yields CDR1 MDHEN and CDR2 SYDVKM. V lost 6 bases to trimming and J lost 7 bases; unmatched junction nucleotides: 5. CDR3 length: 14 amino acids. The CDR3 DNA follows: TGTGCCAGCAGCCTGACAGGGGGCAGTGAAAAACTGTTTTTT. Residues: CASSLTGGSEKLFF.

The CDR3 coding sequence is TGTGCCAGCAGTCCCAGCTCCAGGGGTAGGGAGACCCAGTACTTC. It specifies CASSPSSRGRETQYF. The rearrangement links TRBV27 to TRBJ2-5; a weak D match, TRBD1 (6 bases). V shed 5 bases and J shed 5 bases, with 18 bases lying between them. Germline CDR1 is MNHEY and CDR2 is SMNVEV (reference sequence). This CDR3 region has 15 residues.

Ten or more counts support this clonotype. This chain joins TRBV3-1 and TRBJ2-5; 8 nucleotides agree with TRBD1. Germline-derived CDR1 and CDR2 are LGHDT and YNNKEL (reference sequence). V lost 3 bases and J lost 1; bases outside the gene matches: 13. The CDR3 runs to 18 residues. CDR3 sequence (DNA): TGTGCCAGCAGCCAGTCGCGATTCAGGGGGCATACCCAAGAGACCCAGTACTTC. It translates to CASSQSRFRGHTQETQYF.

The V and J genes are TRBV5-6 and TRBJ1-2; TRBD1 might be the D (5 bases). This CDR3 has 16 residues. CDR1 is SGHDT, CDR2 YYEEEE, per germline. Trimming cost V 0 bases and J 2 bases, with 14 bases left between them. In DNA form, the CDR3 reads TGTGCCAGCAGCTTGGGGGGCACGGCTTTCAACTATGGCTACACCTTC. It specifies CASSLGGTAFNYGYTF.

This clonotype was seen ten or more times. The rearrangement links TRBV29-1 to TRBJ2-3, with D uncertain. This CDR3 is 10 amino acids long. The V end lost 3 bases, the J end lost 15 bases, and 13 bases lay between the germline ends. Germline assignment: CDR1 SQVTM and CDR2 ANQGSEA. This CDR3 is CSVEFPTTYF. DNA for the CDR3: TGCAGCGTTGAGTTCCCGACCACTTATTTT.

This clonotype was recorded a few times. The chain carries TRBV4-3 and TRBJ2-3; TRBD2 matches at 10 bases. J gave up 1 base and V 0 bases, and 4 bases lay outside the gene matches. The CDR3 consists of 17 residues. Germline V CDR1 and CDR2: LGHNA, YSLEER. In DNA, the CDR3 is TGCGCCAGCAGCCAAGAGGGCCTAGCGGGGGGCACAGATACGCAGTATTTT. Amino acids: CASSQEGLAGGTDTQYF.

The chain uses TRBV24-1 and TRBJ2-2; 7 bases align to TRBD1. The germline gives CDR1 KGHDR, CDR2 SFDVKD. Trimming took 10 bases from V and 4 from J; bases not matched to a gene: 2. The CDR3 length is 12 residues. DNA for the CDR3: TGTGCCACAGGGGGCCCCACCGGGGAGCTGTTTTTT. Translating gives CATGGPTGELFF.

This clonotype was detected only once. V gene TRBV4-1 combines with J gene TRBJ1-1; D possibly corresponds to TRBD1 (6 bases). The CDR3 has 14 residues. Germline-derived CDR1 and CDR2 are MGHRA and YSYEKL. Deletions cut 4 bases from V and 0 bases from J, with 9 bases between. The CDR3 sequence: CASSPGELNTEAFF. DNA for the CDR3: TGCGCCAGCAGCCCAGGGGAACTGAACACTGAAGCTTTCTTT.

The J gene is TRBJ1-5, the V gene TRBV6-6, with a weak D call TRBD1 (5 bases). The CDR3 is 11 amino acids. Germline values: CDR1 MNHNY, CDR2 SVGAGI (reference sequence). The V and J ends lost 5 bases and 12 bases respectively, with 11 bases between them. The CDR3 DNA is TGTGCCAGCAGTCCCTCGGGGGACCAGCATTTT. Translated, it gives CASSPSGDQHF.

The rearrangement links TRBV7-8 to TRBJ2-7; D not resolved. Germline-derived CDR1 and CDR2 are SGHVS and FQNEAQ. The CDR3 contains 15 residues. V lost 5 bases and J 2 bases, leaving 16 bases between the germline ends. DNA for the CDR3: TGTGCCAGCAGCCTCTCTATATATCGGACCTACGAGCAGTACTTC. Its protein product is CASSLSIYRTYEQYF.

This clonotype was seen more than once but under ten times. The chain has TRBV4-3 and TRBJ1-1, with D possibly TRBD1 on 6 matching bases. CDR3 length: 14 amino acids. Germline CDR1 reads LGHNA; CDR2 reads YSLEER. Trimming took off 4 bases at V and 6 bases at J, with 15 bases between the two ends. CDR3 sequence (DNA): TGCGCCAGCAGCCGAGATACAGGGTTCTCTGAAGCTTTCTTT. It yields the protein CASSRDTGFSEAFF.

This clonotype was recorded once. The chain has TRBV20-1 and TRBJ1-1, with unresolved D. Germline CDR1 DFQATT, CDR2 SNEGSKA (reference sequence). Deletions cut 6 bases from V and 1 base from J, with 12 bases between. This CDR3 is 13 amino acids long. The DNA for the CDR3 is TGCAGTGCGACTTCTACAACGAACACTGAAGCTTTCTTT. Translation gives CSATSTTNTEAFF.

The chain combines TRBV5-5 with TRBJ1-6; D gene uncertain. The germline V gene encodes CDR1 SGHKS and CDR2 YYEKEE (reference sequence). V was trimmed by 6 bases and J by 3 bases, leaving 4 bases between them. The CDR3 extends over 12 amino acids. The CDR3 here is CASTNYNSPLHF. The CDR3 DNA is TGTGCCAGCACCAACTATAATTCACCCCTCCACTTT.

This clonotype was observed many times. The rearrangement uses TRBV12-3 or TRBV12-4 and TRBJ2-3, with 9 bases identical to TRBD2. Unmatched junction bases numbered 13, after V lost 5 bases and J lost 1 base. The CDR3 is made up of 18 amino acids. The CDR3 coding sequence is TGTGCCAGCAGTGGAAGCGGGGGGACTCCTTTTGGCACAGATACGCAGTATTTT. As protein: CASSGSGGTPFGTDTQYF.

This clonotype was seen more than once but under ten times. The chain's CDR3 is CASSVGNLRGPDTQYF. In DNA, the CDR3 is TGTGCCAGCAGCGTCGGGAACTTAAGAGGCCCAGATACGCAGTATTTT. The rearrangement uses TRBV9 and TRBJ2-3; weak D call: TRBD2 (5 bases). Trimming took 2 bases from V and 4 from J, leaving 17 bases between them. This CDR3 spans 16 amino acids. The germline CDR1 and CDR2 sequences are SGDLS and YYNGEE.

CDR3 region: CATSSQEGATYNEQFF. The CDR3 DNA reads as TGTGCCACCAGCAGTCAAGAAGGGGCCACCTACAATGAGCAGTTCTTC. The gene calls are TRBV15 and TRBJ2-1; the D gene is possibly TRBD1 (5 bases). The CDR3 sequence is 16 residues long. The ends were cut back, 3 bases at V and 2 bases at J, with 14 bases in the middle. Looked up from germline, CDR1 is LNHNV and CDR2 is YYDKDF (reference sequence). Based on the CDR3 plus reference TRBV15 and TRBJ2-1, the full variable domain is DAMVIQNPRYQVTQFGKPVTLSCSQTLNHNVMYWYQQKSSQAPKLLFHYYDKDFNNEADTPDNFQSRRPNTSFCFLDIRSPGLGDTAMYLCATSSQEGATYNEQFFGPGTRLTVL.

This clonotype was detected a few times. The genes are TRBV20-1 and TRBJ2-6, with no clear D. CDR1 and CDR2 (germline): DFQATT, SNEGSKA (reference sequence). The CDR3 spans 14 residues. V shed 0 bases and J shed 1 base, with 4 bases lying between them. CDR3 sequence reads: CSARDLSGANVLTF. The CDR3 DNA follows: TGCAGTGCTAGAGATCTTTCTGGGGCCAACGTCCTGACTTTC.